This is a list of T cell receptor beta chains from one sample in a study of blood T cell repertoires in COVID-19. The data were produced by immunoSEQ multiplex PCR, yet TCRdb's version contains in-frame clones alone and is incomplete. The table lists approximately 150,000 clones, 81% of them singletons. Specimen: PBMCs or T cells enriched from blood (not recorded which). The source is a woman between 40 and 55 years old with acute COVID-19. The CDR3 runs from the conserved cysteine through the conserved F or W. A D gene is named only where the DNA matches it firmly. Expanded clones get a size class; other rows say once, few or many, or leave the size out.

d_call j_call clone_size v_call cdr3_nt cdr3_aa
. TRBJ1-2 . TRBV5-1 TGCGCCAGCAGCCCTAGGTCGGGCTATGGCTACACCTTC CASSPRSGYGYTF
TRBD2 TRBJ2-3 . TRBV30 TGTGCCTGGAGTTTGGCTAGCGGAGGCACAGATACGCAGTATTTT CAWSLASGGTDTQYF
. TRBJ2-7 . TRBV27 TGTGCCAGCAGTTCGGGCCTAGCCAACTACGAGCAGTACTTC CASSSGLANYEQYF
TRBD1 TRBJ1-6 once TRBV6-5 TGTGCCAGCAGATCACAGGGGACGAATTCACCCCTCCACTTT CASRSQGTNSPLHF
. TRBJ2-6 . TRBV3-1/TRBV3-2 TGTGCCAGCAGCCGTGCTAGCTCTGGGGCCAACGTCCTGACTTTC CASSRASSGANVLTF
. TRBJ2-3 once TRBV11-3 TGTGCCAGCAGCCCTGGGGGGACAGATACGCAGTATTTT CASSPGGTDTQYF
TRBD2 TRBJ2-7 . TRBV5-8 TGTGCCAGCAGCAGGACTAGCGGGAGGGCTGGCGAGCAGTACTTC CASSRTSGRAGEQYF
TRBD1 TRBJ1-5 few TRBV18 TGTGCCAGCTCACACGAACAGGGGGCGAATCAGCCCCAGCATTTT CASSHEQGANQPQHF
. TRBJ1-1 . TRBV7-6 TGTGCCAGCAGCTTAGTGACGACAGGCGACACTGAAGCTTTCTTT CASSLVTTGDTEAFF
. TRBJ2-6 . TRBV6-5 TGTGCCAGCAGTTGGACAGTCTCTGGGGCCAACGTCCTGACTTTC CASSWTVSGANVLTF
TRBD1 TRBJ1-2 . TRBV5-1 TGCGCCAGCAGCTTGGGACAGGGCTTGGACTATGGCTACACCTTC CASSLGQGLDYGYTF
TRBD1 TRBJ1-5 . TRBV29-1 TGCAGCGTTGCGACCGGGACAGGGGATCAGCCCCAGCATTTT CSVATGTGDQPQHF
TRBD1 TRBJ1-2 . TRBV10-3 TGTGCCGGGCGCCGGGGGACAGGGGGCGCAGGTGGCTACACCTTC CAGRRGTGGAGGYTF
TRBD1 TRBJ1-6 few TRBV20-1 TGCAGTGCTAGTCTTACAGGGGCTTCACCCCTCCACTTT CSASLTGASPLHF
TRBD2 TRBJ2-5 . TRBV15 TGTGCCACCGGACAGAGCGGGAGTTTGATGGACCAAGAGACCCAGTACTTC CATGQSGSLMDQETQYF
TRBD1 TRBJ2-1 . TRBV11-2 TGTGCCAGCAGGAGTCTACAGGGGGCGAATGAGCAGTTCTTC CASRSLQGANEQFF
. TRBJ1-1 . TRBV4-1 TGCGCCAGCAGCCCTTTAACCCGGACAAGAAACACTGAAGCTTTCTTT CASSPLTRTRNTEAFF
TRBD1 TRBJ2-5 . TRBV2 TGTGCCAGCAGTAGAGGACAGGGCCAAGAGACCCAGTACTTC CASSRGQGQETQYF